Each of the 8 T cell receptor beta chains below was sequenced from the same sample in a study of T cells in Graves' hyperthyroidism and ophthalmopathy. TCR beta CDR3 region amplification was performed from RNA transcripts. RT-PCR in the first round (using the HTBI primer set) targeted the TCR CDR3. One entry per CDR3 protein, called by TCRdb with MiXCR from the multiplex PCR reads. The sample shows tens of thousands of distinct CDR3 sequences, approximately 45% of them seen only once. Sequenced: blood. The receptors come from a woman in her thirties with Graves' hyperthyroidism.

The chain is built from TRBV20-1 and TRBJ2-5; the D is unclear. The V gene lost 6 bases and the J gene lost 2 bases, with 16 bases spanning the gap. The germline gives CDR1 DFQATT, CDR2 SNEGSKA (reference sequence). The CDR3 spans 14 residues. In nucleotides, the CDR3 is TGCAGTGCAAGGACGCCTCTCATTCAAGAGACCCAGTACTTC. It yields the protein CSARTPLIQETQYF.

This clonotype was seen ten or more times. The chain employs TRBV6-5 and TRBJ1-5, with D maybe TRBD1 (5 bases). CDR1 MNHEY and CDR2 SVGAGI come from the germline V gene. The CDR3 has 13 residues. The V end was cut by 5 bases, the J end by 5 bases, with 10 bases between. The DNA of the CDR3 is TGTGCCAGCAGTGGCGACAGCGATCAGCCCCAGCATTTT. Encoded protein: CASSGDSDQPQHF.

This clonotype was picked up many times. The V and J genes are TRBV7-3 and TRBJ1-1; possibly TRBD1 for D (5 bases). The CDR3 runs to 13 residues. From germline, CDR1 is SGHTA and CDR2 FQGTGA. V lost 5 bases to trimming and J lost 1 base, with 8 bases between them. In DNA, the CDR3 is TGTGCCAGCAGCCGCGGACAGAACACTGAAGCTTTCTTT. As protein: CASSRGQNTEAFF.

On this clonotype itself: This clone may be a read error of a much larger clone one base away. V is TRBV30 and J is TRBJ1-2; perhaps TRBD1 as D (6 bases). Germline V gives CDR1 GTSNPN, CDR2 SVGIG (reference sequence). V was trimmed by 0 bases and J by 7 bases, leaving 12 bases between them. The CDR3 loop spans 13 amino acids. The CDR3 DNA follows: TGTGCCTGGAGTGTGACCAGGGGAGGTGGCTACACCTTC. It encodes CAWSVTRGGGYTF.

This clonotype is labeled medium-sized (0.01 to 0.1%). The V gene is TRBV29-1, the J gene TRBJ2-1; 7 nucleotides match TRBD2. The length of the CDR3 is 13 residues. The J segment lost 3 bases and the V segment lost 4 bases, leaving 3 bases of the junction unmatched. In germline, CDR1 is SQVTM, CDR2 ANQGSEA. The CDR3 DNA follows: TGCAGCGTTGCCACGGGGGGCTACAATGAGCAGTTCTTC. This translates into CSVATGGYNEQFF.

V usage is TRBV2 and J usage is TRBJ1-5; weak D call: TRBD1 (5 bases). The CDR3 consists of 15 residues. The germline V and J ends were trimmed by 6 bases and 1 base, with 13 bases remaining between them. The V gene's germline CDR1 is SNHLY and CDR2 FYNNEI. In DNA, the CDR3 is TGTGCCAGCAGGGTGTCGGGGGTAAGCAATCAGCCCCAGCATTTT. This translates into CASRVSGVSNQPQHF.

This clonotype is classed as medium-sized. The V call is TRBV20-1, the J call TRBJ1-3; weak D call: TRBD1 (6 bases). Trimming pared 3 bases from V and 2 bases from J, leaving 11 bases between. The CDR3 is made up of 14 amino acids. Per the germline V gene, CDR1 is DFQATT and CDR2 is SNEGSKA (reference sequence). CDR3 residues: CSARLGATGNTIYF. In DNA, the CDR3 is TGCAGTGCTAGGCTGGGGGCGACTGGAAACACCATATATTTT.

The chain couples TRBV12-3 or TRBV12-4 to TRBJ2-7; no clear D. Trimming took 4 bases from V and 6 from J, leaving 13 bases between them. This CDR3 spans 13 amino acids. This chain's CDR3 is CASSSYTKSEQYF. CDR3 in DNA: TGTGCCAGCAGTTCCTACACTAAGTCCGAGCAGTACTTC.